This T cell receptor beta chain emerged from a study of blood T cell repertoires in COVID-19. About the study: Some COVID-19 samples were acute and others convalescent; all came from the United States, Italy and Spain. PBMCs, B-cell-depleted T cells, or T cells provided the cDNA or gDNA that made up the material.

Profiled with immunoSEQ multiplex PCR; TCRdb holds only in-frame clones, not every one. This sample yields approximately 350,000 clones, of which 80% to 90% are seen a single time; 7% to 7.5% belongs to the top ten. With 7 bases clipped from V and 6 bases from J, the junction kept 7 bases outside the gene matches. The V gene's germline CDR1 is MDHEN and CDR2 SYDVKM. The CDR3 is made up of 15 amino acids. Source material: peripheral blood. This receptor was taken from an older woman with COVID-19, enrolled during active disease. The V call is TRBV28, the J call TRBJ2-2; 11 bases match TRBD1. The chain's CDR3 is CASTGQGARAGELFF. For the CDR3, the DNA is TGTGCCAGCACAGGACAGGGGGCAAGAGCCGGGGAGCTGTTTTTT.